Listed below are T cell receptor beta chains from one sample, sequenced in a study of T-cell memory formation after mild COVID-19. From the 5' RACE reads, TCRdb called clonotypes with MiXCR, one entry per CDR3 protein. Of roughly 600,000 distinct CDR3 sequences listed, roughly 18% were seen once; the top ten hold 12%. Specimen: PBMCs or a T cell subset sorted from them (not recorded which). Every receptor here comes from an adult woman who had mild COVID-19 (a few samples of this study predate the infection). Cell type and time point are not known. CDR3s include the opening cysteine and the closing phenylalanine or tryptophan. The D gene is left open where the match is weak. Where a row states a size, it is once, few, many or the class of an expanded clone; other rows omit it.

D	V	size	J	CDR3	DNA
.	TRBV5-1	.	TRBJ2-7	CASSFGGVGYEQYF	TGCGCCAGCAGCTTCGGCGGGGTGGGTTACGAGCAGTACTTC
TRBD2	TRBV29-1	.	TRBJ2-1	CSVERPGGPGEQFF	TGCAGCGTTGAAAGGCCGGGAGGGCCGGGGGAGCAGTTCTTC
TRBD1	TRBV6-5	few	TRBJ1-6	CASSRWWDRGEYNSPLHF	TGTGCCAGCAGCCGTTGGTGGGACAGGGGGGAATATAATTCACCCCTCCACTTT
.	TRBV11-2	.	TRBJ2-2	CASNLPRELFF	TGTGCCAGCAATCTCCCGAGGGAGCTGTTTTTT
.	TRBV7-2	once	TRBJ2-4	CASSSRQRYPGNIQYF	TGTGCCAGCAGCTCGCGGCAGAGATATCCCGGAAACATTCAGTACTTC
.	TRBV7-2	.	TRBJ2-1	CASSYNRLNEQFF	TGTGCCAGCAGCTACAATAGGCTCAATGAGCAGTTCTTC
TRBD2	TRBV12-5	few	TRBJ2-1	CASGPRDYSYNEQFF	TGTGCTAGTGGTCCCCGGGACTACTCCTACAATGAGCAGTTCTTC
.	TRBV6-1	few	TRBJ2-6	CASSAGLLSSGANVLTF	TGTGCCAGCAGTGCGGGACTCCTGAGCTCTGGGGCCAACGTCCTGACTTTC
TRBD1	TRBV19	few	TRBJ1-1	CATYTGGTEAFF	TGTGCCACCTACACAGGGGGAACTGAAGCTTTCTTT
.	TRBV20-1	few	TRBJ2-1	CSAREQGGGSYNEQFF	TGCAGTGCTAGAGAGCAGGGGGGAGGATCCTACAATGAGCAGTTCTTC
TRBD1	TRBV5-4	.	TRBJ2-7	CASSPGSGQAYEQYF	TGTGCCAGCAGCCCGGGGTCGGGACAGGCCTACGAGCAGTACTTC
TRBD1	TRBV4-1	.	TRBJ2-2	CASSQGSLRDRAGELFF	TGCGCCAGCAGCCAAGGGTCCCTTAGGGACAGGGCCGGGGAGCTGTTTTTT
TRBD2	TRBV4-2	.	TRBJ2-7	CASSPGLAGGHYEQYF	TGTGCCAGCAGCCCTGGACTAGCGGGAGGGCACTACGAGCAGTACTTC
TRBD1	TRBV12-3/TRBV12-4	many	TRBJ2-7	CASSKGQAYEQYF	TGTGCCAGCAGCAAAGGACAGGCTTACGAGCAGTACTTC
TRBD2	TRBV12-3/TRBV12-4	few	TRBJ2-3	CASQRPSGVFTDTQYF	TGTGCCAGCCAGCGCCCTAGCGGGGTCTTCACAGATACGCAGTATTTT
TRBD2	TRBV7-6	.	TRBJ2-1	CASSFTSGGHNEQFF	TGTGCCAGCAGCTTCACTAGCGGGGGGCACAATGAGCAGTTCTTC
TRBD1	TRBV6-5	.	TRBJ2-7	CASTKGAGRYEQYF	TGTGCCAGCACCAAGGGGGCAGGGCGGTACGAGCAGTACTTC
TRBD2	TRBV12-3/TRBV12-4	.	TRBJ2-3	CASSGGAVDTQYF	TGTGCCAGTAGCGGGGGGGCCGTAGATACGCAGTATTTT
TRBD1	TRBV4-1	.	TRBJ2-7	CASSQEGTDYEQYF	TGCGCCAGCAGCCAGGAAGGGACAGACTACGAGCAGTACTTC
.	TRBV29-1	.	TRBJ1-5	CSAGRGGNQPHHF	TGCAGCGCCGGAAGGGGTGGGAATCAGCCCCATCATTTT
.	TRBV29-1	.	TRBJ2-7	CSVAPTGTIYEQYF	TGCAGCGTTGCCCCCACCGGGACAATATACGAGCAGTACTTC
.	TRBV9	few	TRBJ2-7	CASSVGGGLSYEQYF	TGTGCCAGCAGCGTAGGAGGAGGGCTCTCCTACGAGCAGTACTTC
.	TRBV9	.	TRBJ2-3	CASSVGGREMNTQYF	TGTGCCAGCAGCGTAGGGGGACGCGAAATGAATACGCAGTATTTT
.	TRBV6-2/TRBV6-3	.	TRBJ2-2	CASSYSPGGIPGELFF	TGTGCCAGCAGTTACTCCCCCGGCGGGATCCCCGGGGAGCTGTTTTTT
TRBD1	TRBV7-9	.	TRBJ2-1	CASSPQPGQGFIGTYNEQFF	TGTGCCAGCAGCCCCCAACCGGGACAGGGTTTTATCGGGACCTACAATGAGCAGTTCTTC
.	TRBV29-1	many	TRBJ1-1	CSAIPGPRNTEAFF	TGCAGCGCCATTCCGGGACCGAGGAACACTGAAGCTTTCTTT
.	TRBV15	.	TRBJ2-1	CATSRDLLDRDQYNEQFF	TGTGCCACCAGCAGAGATCTTCTTGACAGAGACCAATACAATGAGCAGTTCTTC
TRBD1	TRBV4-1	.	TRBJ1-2	CASSQDRGRLPYGYTF	TGCGCCAGCAGCCAAGACAGGGGGCGTCTCCCCTATGGCTACACCTTC
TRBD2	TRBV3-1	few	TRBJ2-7	CASSQDGSGRRSYEQYF	TGTGCCAGCAGCCAAGATGGTAGCGGGAGGCGCTCCTACGAGCAGTACTTC
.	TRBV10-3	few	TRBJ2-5	CAIRPGETQYF	TGTGCCATCAGGCCGGGAGAGACCCAGTACTTC
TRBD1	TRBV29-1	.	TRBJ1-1	CSAQQGAHTEAFF	TGCAGCGCCCAACAGGGGGCTCACACTGAAGCTTTCTTT
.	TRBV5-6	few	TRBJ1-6	CASSPRRTRPSPLHF	TGTGCCAGTTCACCCCGCAGGACGCGACCGTCACCCCTCCACTTT
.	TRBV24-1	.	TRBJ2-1	CATSDGPRGTQFF	TGTGCCACCAGTGATGGGCCACGGGGCACCCAATTCTTC
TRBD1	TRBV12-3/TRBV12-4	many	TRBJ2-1	CASSRRQGRTNEQFF	TGTGCCAGCAGCCGTCGACAGGGAAGGACTAATGAGCAGTTCTTC
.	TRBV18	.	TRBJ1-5	CASSPGGVFSPQHF	TGTGCCAGCTCACCCGGGGGGGTATTTTCGCCCCAGCATTTT
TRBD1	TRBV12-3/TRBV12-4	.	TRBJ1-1	CASRLYGQGNTEAFF	TGTGCCAGCAGACTATACGGACAGGGGAACACTGAAGCTTTCTTT
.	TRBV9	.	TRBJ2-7	CASSVDRDTYEQYF	TGTGCCAGCAGCGTAGACAGGGATACCTACGAGCAGTACTTC
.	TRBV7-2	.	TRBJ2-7	CASSPGAREQYF	TGTGCCAGCAGTCCCGGGGCCCGCGAACAGTACTTC
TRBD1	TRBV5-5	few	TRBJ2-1	CASSKPGTGGKNEQFF	TGTGCCAGCTCCAAACCCGGGACAGGGGGCAAAAATGAGCAGTTCTTC
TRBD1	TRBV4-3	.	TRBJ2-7	CASSQGTGTGEQYF	TGCGCCAGCAGCCAGGGGACAGGGACGGGCGAGCAGTACTTC
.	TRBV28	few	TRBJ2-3	CASSFTGASTDTQYF	TGTGCCAGCAGTTTTACGGGTGCTAGCACAGATACGCAGTATTTT
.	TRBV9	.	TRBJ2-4	CASSVATGGIIQYF	TGTGCCAGCAGTGTGGCGACAGGTGGGATCATTCAGTACTTC
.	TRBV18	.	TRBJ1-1	CASSPTLPLGNTEDFF	TGTGCCAGCTCACCGACTTTGCCCCTCGGGAACACTGAAGATTTCTTT